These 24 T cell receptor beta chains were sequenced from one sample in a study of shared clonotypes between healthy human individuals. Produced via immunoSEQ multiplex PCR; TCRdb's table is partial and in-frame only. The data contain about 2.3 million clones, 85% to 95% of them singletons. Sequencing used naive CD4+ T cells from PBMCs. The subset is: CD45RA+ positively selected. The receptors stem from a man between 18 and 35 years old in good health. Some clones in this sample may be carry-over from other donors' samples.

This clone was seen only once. The CDR3 sequence is CAISQIEGSGANVLTF. CDR3 nucleotides: TGTGCCATCAGCCAAATCGAGGGTTCCGGGGCCAACGTCCTGACTTTC. The chain employs TRBV10-3 and TRBJ2-6; weak D call: TRBD2 (5 bases). CDR3 length: 16 amino acids. The ends were cut back, 6 bases at V and 4 bases at J, with 16 bases in the middle. CDR1 ENHRY and CDR2 SYGVKD come from the germline V gene.

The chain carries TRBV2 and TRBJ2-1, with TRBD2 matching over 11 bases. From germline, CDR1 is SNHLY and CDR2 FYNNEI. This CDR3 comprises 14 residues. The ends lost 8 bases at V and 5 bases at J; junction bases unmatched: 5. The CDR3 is CASRPGLADNEQFF. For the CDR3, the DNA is TGTGCCAGCCGACCGGGACTAGCGGACAATGAGCAGTTCTTC.

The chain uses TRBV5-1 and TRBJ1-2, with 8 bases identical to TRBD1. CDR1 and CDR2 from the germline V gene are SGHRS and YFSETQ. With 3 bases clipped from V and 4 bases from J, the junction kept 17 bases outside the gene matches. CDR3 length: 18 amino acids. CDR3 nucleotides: TGCGCCAGCAGCTACGCCACCATCACAGGGGGAACGGGCTATGGCTACACCTTC. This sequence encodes CASSYATITGGTGYGYTF.

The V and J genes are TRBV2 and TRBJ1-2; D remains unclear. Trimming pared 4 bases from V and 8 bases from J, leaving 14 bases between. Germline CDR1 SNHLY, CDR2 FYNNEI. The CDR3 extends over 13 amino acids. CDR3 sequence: CASSVIREKGYTF. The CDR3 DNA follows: TGTGCCAGCAGTGTGATAAGGGAGAAAGGCTACACCTTC.

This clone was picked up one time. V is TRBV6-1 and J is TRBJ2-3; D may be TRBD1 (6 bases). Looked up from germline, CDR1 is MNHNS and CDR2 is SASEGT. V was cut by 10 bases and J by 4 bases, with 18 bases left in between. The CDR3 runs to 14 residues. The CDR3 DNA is TGTGCCACCACAGGAGGACAGTTGGCAGATACGCAGTATTTT. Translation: CATTGGQLADTQYF.

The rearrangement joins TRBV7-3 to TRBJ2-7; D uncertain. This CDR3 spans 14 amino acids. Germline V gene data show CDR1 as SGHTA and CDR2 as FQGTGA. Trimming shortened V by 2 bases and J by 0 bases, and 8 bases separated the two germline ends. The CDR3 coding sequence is TGTGCCAGCAGCTTACGGGCAGACTCCTACGAGCAGTACTTC. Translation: CASSLRADSYEQYF.

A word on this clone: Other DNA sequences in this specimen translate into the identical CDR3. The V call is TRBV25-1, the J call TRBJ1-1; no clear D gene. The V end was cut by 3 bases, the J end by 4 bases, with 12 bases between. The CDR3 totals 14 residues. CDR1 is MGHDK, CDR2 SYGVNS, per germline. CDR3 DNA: TGTGCCAGCAGTGAGGGAGGACTGGGCACTGAAGCTTTCTTT. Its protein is CASSEGGLGTEAFF.

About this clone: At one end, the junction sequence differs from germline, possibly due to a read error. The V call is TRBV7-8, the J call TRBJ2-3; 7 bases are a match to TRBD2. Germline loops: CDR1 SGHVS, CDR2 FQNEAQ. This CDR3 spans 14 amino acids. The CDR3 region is CASSLAVNTDTQYF. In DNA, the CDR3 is TGTGCCAGCAGCCTAGCGGTCAACACAGATACGCAGTATTTT. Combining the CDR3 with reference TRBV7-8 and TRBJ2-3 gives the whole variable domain GAGVSQSPRYKVAKRGQDVALRCDPISGHVSLFWYQQALGQGPEFLTYFQNEAQLDKSGLPSDRFFAERPEGSVSTLKIQRTQQEDSAVYLCASSLAVNTDTQYFGPGTRLTVL.

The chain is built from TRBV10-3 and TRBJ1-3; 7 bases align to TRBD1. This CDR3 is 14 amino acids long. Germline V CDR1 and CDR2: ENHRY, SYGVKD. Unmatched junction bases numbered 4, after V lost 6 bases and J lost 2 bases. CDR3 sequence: CAISRDSAGNTIYF. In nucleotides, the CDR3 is TGTGCCATCAGCCGGGACAGCGCTGGAAACACCATATATTTT.

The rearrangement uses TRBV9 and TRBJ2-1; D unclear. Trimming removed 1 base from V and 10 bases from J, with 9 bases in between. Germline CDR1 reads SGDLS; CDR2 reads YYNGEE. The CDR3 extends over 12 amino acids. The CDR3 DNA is TGTGCCAGCAGCGTACGAGCCGGGGAGCAGTTCTTC. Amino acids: CASSVRAGEQFF.

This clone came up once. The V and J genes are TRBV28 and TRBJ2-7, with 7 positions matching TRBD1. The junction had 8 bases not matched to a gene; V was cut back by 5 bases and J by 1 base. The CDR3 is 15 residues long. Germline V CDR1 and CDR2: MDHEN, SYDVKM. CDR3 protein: CASSRLGGPSYEQYF. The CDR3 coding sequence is TGTGCCAGCAGTCGCTTAGGGGGCCCATCCTACGAGCAGTACTTC.

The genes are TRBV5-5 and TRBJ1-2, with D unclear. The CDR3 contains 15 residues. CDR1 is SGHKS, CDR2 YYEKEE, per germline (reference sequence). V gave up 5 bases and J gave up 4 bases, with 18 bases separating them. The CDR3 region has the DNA TGTGCCAGCAGTCACGTCACCCAACCCATCTATGGCTACACCTTC. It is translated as CASSHVTQPIYGYTF.

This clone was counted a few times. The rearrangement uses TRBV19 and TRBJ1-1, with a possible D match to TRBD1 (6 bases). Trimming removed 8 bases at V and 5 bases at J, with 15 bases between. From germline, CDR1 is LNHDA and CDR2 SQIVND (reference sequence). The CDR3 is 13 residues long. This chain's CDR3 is CASSSPGDTEAFF. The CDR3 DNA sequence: TGTGCCAGTTCCTCCCCAGGGGATACTGAAGCTTTCTTT. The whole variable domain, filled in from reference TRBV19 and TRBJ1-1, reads DGGITQSPKYLFRKEGQNVTLSCEQNLNHDAMYWYRQDPGQGLRLIYYSQIVNDFQKGDIAEGYSVSREKKESFPLTVTSAQKNPTAFYLCASSSPGDTEAFFGQGTRLTVV.

Written as DNA, the CDR3 is TGTGCCAGCAGTCCGGGACAGGGGGCGGGGTACTATGGCTACACCTTC. It codes for CASSPGQGAGYYGYTF. This rearrangement joins TRBV28 to TRBJ1-2, with 12 bases that match TRBD1. The CDR3 sequence is 16 residues long. The V and J ends lost 5 bases and 3 bases, in that order; junction bases with no gene match: 7. Germline CDR1 is MDHEN and CDR2 is SYDVKM.

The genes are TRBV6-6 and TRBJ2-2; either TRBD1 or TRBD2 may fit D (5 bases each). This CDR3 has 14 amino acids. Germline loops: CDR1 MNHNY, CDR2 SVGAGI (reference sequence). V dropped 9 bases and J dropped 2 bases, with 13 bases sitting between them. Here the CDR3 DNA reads TGTGCCAGTATGGCCGGGGCTAACACCGGGGAGCTGTTTTTT. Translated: CASMAGANTGELFF.

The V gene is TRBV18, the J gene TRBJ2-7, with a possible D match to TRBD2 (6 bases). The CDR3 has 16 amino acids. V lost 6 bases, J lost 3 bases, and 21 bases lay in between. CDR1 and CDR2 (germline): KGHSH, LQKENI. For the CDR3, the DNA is TGTGCCAGCTCCCTTTTTGGAGGGCCGACGAACTACGAGCAGTACTTC. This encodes CASSLFGGPTNYEQYF.

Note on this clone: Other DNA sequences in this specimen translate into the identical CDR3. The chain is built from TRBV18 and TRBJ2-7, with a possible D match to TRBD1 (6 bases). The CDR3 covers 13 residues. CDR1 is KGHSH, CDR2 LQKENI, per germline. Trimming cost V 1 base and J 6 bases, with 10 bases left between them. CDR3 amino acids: CASSPLRGGEQYF. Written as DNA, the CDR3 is TGTGCCAGCTCACCACTGCGAGGGGGCGAGCAGTACTTC.

CDR3 nucleotides: TGTGCCAGCAGCATTAACCGGGACAGGGCTGGCTACACCTTC. Translated: CASSINRDRAGYTF. The V gene is TRBV7-2, the J gene TRBJ1-2; TRBD1 matches 9 bases. CDR3 length: 14 residues. V lost 5 bases and J lost 7; bases outside the gene matches: 8. Germline assignment: CDR1 SGHTA and CDR2 FQGNSA.

The CDR3 spells CASREGLGNEQFF. The CDR3 DNA is TGTGCCAGCAGGGAGGGCCTGGGGAATGAGCAGTTCTTC. The chain is built from TRBV7-9 and TRBJ2-1, with D perhaps TRBD2 (6 bases). Germline CDR1 and CDR2: SEHNR and FQNEAQ (reference sequence). V shed 6 bases and J shed 7 bases, with 13 bases lying between them. The CDR3 has 13 amino acids.

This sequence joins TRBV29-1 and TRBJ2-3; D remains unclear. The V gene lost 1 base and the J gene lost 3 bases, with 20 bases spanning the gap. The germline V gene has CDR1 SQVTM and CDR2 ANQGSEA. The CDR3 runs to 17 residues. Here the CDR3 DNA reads TGCAGCGTTGAAGGGGTTCTGCCGGGCTTTCGGACAGATACGCAGTATTTT. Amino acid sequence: CSVEGVLPGFRTDTQYF.

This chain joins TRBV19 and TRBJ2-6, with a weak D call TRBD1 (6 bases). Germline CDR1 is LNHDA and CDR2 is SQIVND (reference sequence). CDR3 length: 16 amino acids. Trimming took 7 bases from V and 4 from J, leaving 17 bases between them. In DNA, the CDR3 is TGTGCCAGTACCCGGCCGGACAGTCCCGGGGCCAACGTCCTGACTTTC. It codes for CASTRPDSPGANVLTF.

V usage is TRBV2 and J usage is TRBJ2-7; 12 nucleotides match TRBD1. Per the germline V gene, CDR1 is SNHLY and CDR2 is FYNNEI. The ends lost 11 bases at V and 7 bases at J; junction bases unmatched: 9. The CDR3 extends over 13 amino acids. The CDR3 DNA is TGTGCCCTGGGGGGACAGGGGGCGAAGGAGCAGTACTTC. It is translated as CALGGQGAKEQYF.

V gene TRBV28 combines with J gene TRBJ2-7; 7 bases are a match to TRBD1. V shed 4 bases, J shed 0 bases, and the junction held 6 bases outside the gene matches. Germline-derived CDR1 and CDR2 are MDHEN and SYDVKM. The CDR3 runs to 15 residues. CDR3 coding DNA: TGTGCCAGCAGTTATACCGACAGGGACTCCTACGAGCAGTACTTC. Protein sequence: CASSYTDRDSYEQYF.

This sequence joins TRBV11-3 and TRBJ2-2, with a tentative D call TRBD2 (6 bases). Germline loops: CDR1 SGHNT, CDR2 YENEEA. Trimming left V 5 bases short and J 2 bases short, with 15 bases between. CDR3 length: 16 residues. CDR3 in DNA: TGTGCCAGCAGCCAGTGGGGACTCTCTAACACCGGGGAGCTGTTTTTT. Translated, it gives CASSQWGLSNTGELFF. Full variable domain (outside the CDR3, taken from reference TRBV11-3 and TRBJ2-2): EAGVVQSPRYKIIEKKQPVAFWCNPISGHNTLYWYLQNLGQGPELLIRYENEEAVDDSQLPKDRFSAERLKGVDSTLKIQPAELGDSAVYLCASSQWGLSNTGELFFGEGSRLTVL.